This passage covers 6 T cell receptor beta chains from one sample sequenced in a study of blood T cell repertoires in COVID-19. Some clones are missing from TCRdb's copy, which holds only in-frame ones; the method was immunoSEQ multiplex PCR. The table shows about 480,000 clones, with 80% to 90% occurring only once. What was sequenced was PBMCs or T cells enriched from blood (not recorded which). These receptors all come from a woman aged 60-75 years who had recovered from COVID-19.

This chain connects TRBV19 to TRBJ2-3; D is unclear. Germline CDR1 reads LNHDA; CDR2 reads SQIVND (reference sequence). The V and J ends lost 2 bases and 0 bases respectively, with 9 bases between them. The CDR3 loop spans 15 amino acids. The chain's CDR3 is CASSIRGTSTDTQYF. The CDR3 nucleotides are TGTGCCAGTAGTATACGAGGTACCAGCACAGATACGCAGTATTTT.

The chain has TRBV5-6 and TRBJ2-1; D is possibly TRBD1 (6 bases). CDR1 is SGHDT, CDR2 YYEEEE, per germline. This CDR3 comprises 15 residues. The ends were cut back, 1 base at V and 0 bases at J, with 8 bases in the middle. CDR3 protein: CASSLRGGSYNEQFF. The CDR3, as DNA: TGTGCCAGCAGCTTGCGAGGGGGCTCCTACAATGAGCAGTTCTTC.

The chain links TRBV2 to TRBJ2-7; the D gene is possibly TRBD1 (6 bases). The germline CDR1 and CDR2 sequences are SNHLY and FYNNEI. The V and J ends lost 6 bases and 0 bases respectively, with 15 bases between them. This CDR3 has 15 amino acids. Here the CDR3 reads CASSPSGTRSYEQYF. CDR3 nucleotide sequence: TGTGCCAGCAGCCCATCCGGGACACGCTCCTACGAGCAGTACTTC.

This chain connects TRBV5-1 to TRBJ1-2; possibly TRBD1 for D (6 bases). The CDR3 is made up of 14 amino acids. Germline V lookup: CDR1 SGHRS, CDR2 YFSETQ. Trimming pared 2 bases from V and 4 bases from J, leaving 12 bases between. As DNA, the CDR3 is TGCGCCAGCAGCTTCAATGGACAGACCTATGGCTACACCTTC. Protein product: CASSFNGQTYGYTF. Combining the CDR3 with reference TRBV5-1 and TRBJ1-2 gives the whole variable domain KAGVTQTPRYLIKTRGQQVTLSCSPISGHRSVSWYQQTPGQGLQFLFEYFSETQRNKGNFPGRFSGRQFSNSRSEMNVSTLELGDSALYLCASSFNGQTYGYTFGSGTRLTVV.

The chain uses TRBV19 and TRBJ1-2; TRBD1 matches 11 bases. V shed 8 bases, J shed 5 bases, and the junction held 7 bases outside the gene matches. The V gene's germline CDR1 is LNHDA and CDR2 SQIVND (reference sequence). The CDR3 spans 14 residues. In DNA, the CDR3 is TGTGCCAGTCAAAAGGGACAGGGGGTTTATGGCTACACCTTC. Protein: CASQKGQGVYGYTF.

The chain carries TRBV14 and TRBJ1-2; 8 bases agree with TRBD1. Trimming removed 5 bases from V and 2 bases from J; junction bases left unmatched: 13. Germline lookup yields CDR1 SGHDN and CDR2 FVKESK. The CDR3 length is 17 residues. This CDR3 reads CASSKGQGLLANYGYTF. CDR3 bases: TGTGCCAGCAGCAAAGGACAGGGTCTACTTGCGAACTATGGCTACACCTTC.